This T cell receptor (beta chain) was sequenced during a study of Ad26.COV2.S vaccination and SARS-CoV-2 variants. Treatment here: approximately 18 received Ad26.COV2.S at low or high dose, single or two shots; 5 received placebo; per-sample allocation not given. Day 63 following the first vaccine or placebo injection was when the samples were taken. Assay: immunoSEQ multiplex PCR; the TCRdb copy retains only in-frame clones and omits some. In the table there are some 320,000 clones, just under 85% of which are singletons. Germline CDR1 SGHDT, CDR2 YYEEEE. This CDR3 is 15 amino acids long. V was pared by 2 bases and J by 3 bases, with 12 bases between.

This sequence was found in a person between 18 and 65 years old who received the Ad26.COV2.S COVID-19 vaccine or a placebo. The specimen was peripheral blood, collected in a trial of Ad26.COV2.S vaccine versus placebo. V gene TRBV5-6 combines with J gene TRBJ1-5; a weak D match, TRBD1 (6 bases). DNA of the CDR3: TGTGCCAGCAGCTTTGGGGCAGGGGTCAATCAGCCCCAGCATTTT. Translating gives CASSFGAGVNQPQHF.